Listed below are T cell receptor beta chains from one sample, sequenced in a study of T cells in Graves' hyperthyroidism and ophthalmopathy. MiXCR, run by TCRdb on the multiplex PCR reads, gives a single entry per CDR3 protein. The data show 600,000 to 750,000 distinct CDR3 sequences, 17% seen once. Sequenced sample: blood. These receptors came from a man aged 45-65 years with Graves' hyperthyroidism. The CDR3 runs from the conserved cysteine through the conserved F or W. Fields, in order: V gene, D gene, J gene, clone size, CDR3 DNA, CDR3 protein. The D gene is left open where the match is weak. Only part of the rows carry a size: once, few, many, or a class if the clone is expanded.

V: TRBV10-3; D: .; J: TRBJ1-6; size: .; DNA: TGTGCCATCAGTGAGTCAAGGAACAGAGAAAATTCACCCCTCCACTTT; CDR3: CAISESRNRENSPLHF
V: TRBV28; D: TRBD2; J: TRBJ2-3; size: few; DNA: TGTGCCAGCAGTTTAGCCCTAGCGGGAGATATGCAGTATTTT; CDR3: CASSLALAGDMQYF
V: TRBV6-2/TRBV6-3; D: .; J: TRBJ2-1; size: many; DNA: TGTGCCAGCAGTTTGGCGGCGAACAGGTGGGAGCAGTTCTTC; CDR3: CASSLAANRWEQFF
V: TRBV4-1; D: .; J: TRBJ2-5; size: many; DNA: TGCGCCAGCAGCCAAGAGGGCAGGGTGGTAGAGACCCAGTACTTC; CDR3: CASSQEGRVVETQYF
V: TRBV29-1; D: .; J: TRBJ1-1; size: many; DNA: TGCAGCGTTGCACAGGGAGGTGCCACTGAAGCTTTCTTT; CDR3: CSVAQGGATEAFF
V: TRBV5-1; D: .; J: TRBJ2-3; size: few; DNA: TGCGCCAGCAGCTTAGGGAGTTTGAGCAGCACAGATACGCAGTATTTT; CDR3: CASSLGSLSSTDTQYF
V: TRBV7-9; D: .; J: TRBJ1-5; size: many; DNA: TGTGCCAGCGCTGGAGGGGCTCCCGGGAGCAATCAGCCCCAGCATTTT; CDR3: CASAGGAPGSNQPQHF
V: TRBV20-1; D: .; J: TRBJ1-1; size: many; DNA: TGCAGTGCTACCCCAGGGGCGGTAAGGACTGAAGCTTTCTTT; CDR3: CSATPGAVRTEAFF
V: TRBV19; D: TRBD1; J: TRBJ1-5; size: few; DNA: TGTGCCAGTAGTATATTCAGGGGGCTGGATCAGCCCCAGCATTTT; CDR3: CASSIFRGLDQPQHF
V: TRBV6-1; D: TRBD1; J: TRBJ1-2; size: .; DNA: TGTGCCAGCACCCGACAGGGGGCGTCTGGCTACACCTTC; CDR3: CASTRQGASGYTF
V: TRBV10-3; D: .; J: TRBJ1-4; size: many; DNA: TGTGCCATCAGTGAGTCGATGTATGAAAAACTGTTTTTT; CDR3: CAISESMYEKLFF
V: TRBV24-1; D: TRBD2; J: TRBJ2-7; size: .; DNA: TGTGCCACCAGTGATTTGTCTCGCGGGGGTTGGCGCTCCTACGAGCAGTACTTC; CDR3: CATSDLSRGGWRSYEQYF
V: TRBV5-4; D: .; J: TRBJ2-2; size: .; DNA: TGTGCCAGCAGCTTGGAGTGGAACACCGGGGAGCTGTTTTTT; CDR3: CASSLEWNTGELFF
V: TRBV12-3/TRBV12-4; D: TRBD1; J: TRBJ2-7; size: .; DNA: TGTGCCAGCAGTACCAGACAGGGTTCCCACGAGCAGTACTTC; CDR3: CASSTRQGSHEQYF
V: TRBV19; D: TRBD2; J: TRBJ2-3; size: few; DNA: TGTGCCAGTAGTGGACGACTAGCGGGAGTCACAGATACGCAGTATTTT; CDR3: CASSGRLAGVTDTQYF
V: TRBV27; D: TRBD2; J: TRBJ2-1; size: many; DNA: TGTGCCAGCCAATCTGCTCGGGCGGGAGTACCCTACAATGAGCAGTTCTTC; CDR3: CASQSARAGVPYNEQFF
V: TRBV30; D: .; J: TRBJ2-3; size: many; DNA: TGTGCCTGGAGTCAGGGGAGAGATACGCAGTATTTT; CDR3: CAWSQGRDTQYF
V: TRBV28; D: .; J: TRBJ2-4; size: many; DNA: TGTGCCAGCAGTTCACCCTATCTGGGGCTCATTCAGTACTTC; CDR3: CASSSPYLGLIQYF
V: TRBV7-9; D: TRBD2; J: TRBJ2-3; size: .; DNA: TGTGCCAGCAGTCAGGATAGCGGGAGGGCAGGAGATACGCAGTATTTT; CDR3: CASSQDSGRAGDTQYF
V: TRBV28; D: .; J: TRBJ2-7; size: .; DNA: TGTGCCAGCAGTTTATCCGCTAGGGGCGAGCAGTACTTC; CDR3: CASSLSARGEQYF
V: TRBV4-3; D: .; J: TRBJ2-5; size: few; DNA: TGCGCCAGCAGCCAACAGCCAAAAGAGACCCAGTACTTC; CDR3: CASSQQPKETQYF
V: TRBV20-1; D: .; J: TRBJ1-6; size: .; DNA: TGCAGTGCTAGAGGGGCAGGTGGTCATTCACCCCTCCACTTT; CDR3: CSARGAGGHSPLHF
V: TRBV6-1; D: .; J: TRBJ2-3; size: .; DNA: TGTGCCAGCAGTGAAGAGGAAGGGGGGGTAGATACGCAGTATTTT; CDR3: CASSEEEGGVDTQYF
V: TRBV7-2; D: .; J: TRBJ2-5; size: many; DNA: TGTGCCAGCAGCGCATTAGAGAGGGGTTGGGAGACCCAGTACTTC; CDR3: CASSALERGWETQYF
V: TRBV6-1; D: .; J: TRBJ1-4; size: few; DNA: TGTGCCAGCAGTGAAGGGCTGGGGTCGGCGTCTAATGAAAAACTGTTTTTT; CDR3: CASSEGLGSASNEKLFF
V: TRBV28; D: TRBD2; J: TRBJ2-7; size: few; DNA: TGTGCCAGCAGTCCCGCCAGGCGGGAGAGGTCCTACGAGCAGTACTTC; CDR3: CASSPARRERSYEQYF
V: TRBV7-9; D: .; J: TRBJ2-6; size: few; DNA: TGTGCCAGCAGCCCCCAGACAGCCTCTGGGGCCAACGTCCTGACTTTC; CDR3: CASSPQTASGANVLTF
V: TRBV24-1; D: .; J: TRBJ2-5; size: few; DNA: TGTGCCACCAGTGCTAGACTCGATTCTGGTGGCGAGACCCAGTACTTC; CDR3: CATSARLDSGGETQYF
V: TRBV28; D: TRBD2; J: TRBJ2-7; size: many; DNA: TGTGCCAGCAGCCGACTAGCGGAGACCTACGAGCAGTACTTC; CDR3: CASSRLAETYEQYF
V: TRBV30; D: .; J: TRBJ1-1; size: many; DNA: TGTGCCTGGAGTGTACACAGGGCCACTGAAGCTTTCTTT; CDR3: CAWSVHRATEAFF
V: TRBV29-1; D: .; J: TRBJ1-5; size: few; DNA: TGCAGCGTTGGGACAGTCCTCAATCAGCCCCAGCATTTT; CDR3: CSVGTVLNQPQHF
V: TRBV9; D: TRBD1; J: TRBJ2-1; size: many; DNA: TGTGCCAGCAGCAGACACATCGCGGACAGGGCAGACTACAATGAGCAGTTCTTC; CDR3: CASSRHIADRADYNEQFF
V: TRBV3-1; D: .; J: TRBJ2-3; size: many; DNA: TGTGCCAGCAGCCAAGTCAAGGGGGGCACAGATACGCAGTATTTT; CDR3: CASSQVKGGTDTQYF
V: TRBV2; D: TRBD2; J: TRBJ2-7; size: few; DNA: TGTGCCAGCATTCTAGCGGGCCGTTACTACGAGCAGTACTTC; CDR3: CASILAGRYYEQYF
V: TRBV27; D: .; J: TRBJ2-3; size: .; DNA: TGTGCCAGCAGTTTATCGGCTAGCACAGATGCGCAGTATTTT; CDR3: CASSLSASTDAQYF
V: TRBV7-9; D: TRBD1; J: TRBJ1-1; size: few; DNA: TGTGCCAGCAGCGGAGGACAGGGGGCAAACACTGAAGCTTTCTTT; CDR3: CASSGGQGANTEAFF
V: TRBV9; D: .; J: TRBJ1-3; size: many; DNA: TGTGCCAGCAGCGTAAATCAGGCGGGGAGCTCTGGAAACACCATATATTTT; CDR3: CASSVNQAGSSGNTIYF
V: TRBV27; D: .; J: TRBJ1-3; size: few; DNA: TGTGCCAGCAGTCTAAGCACCGGGTCAGATACCATATATTTT; CDR3: CASSLSTGSDTIYF
V: TRBV18; D: TRBD2; J: TRBJ2-1; size: few; DNA: TGTGCCAGCTCACCCAGCGGGGCCCGTGAGCAGTTCTTC; CDR3: CASSPSGAREQFF
V: TRBV29-1; D: .; J: TRBJ2-2; size: .; DNA: TGCAGCGTTGAAGATCGCAGGGCCACCGGGGAGCTGTTTTTT; CDR3: CSVEDRRATGELFF
V: TRBV20-1; D: .; J: TRBJ2-7; size: few; DNA: TGCAGTGCCCCGGGACTTGTATACGAGCAGTACTTC; CDR3: CSAPGLVYEQYF
V: TRBV27; D: .; J: TRBJ2-1; size: many; DNA: TGTGCCAGGCAACAGATAGAGAACAATGAGCAGTTCTTC; CDR3: CARQQIENNEQFF
V: TRBV2; D: .; J: TRBJ1-1; size: .; DNA: TGTGCCAGCAGTATCAGCATCGAAGCTTTCTTT; CDR3: CASSISIEAFF
V: TRBV2; D: .; J: TRBJ2-2; size: many; DNA: TGTGCCAGCAGGGGACGAACGAACACCGGGGAGCTGTTTTTT; CDR3: CASRGRTNTGELFF
V: TRBV20-1; D: TRBD2; J: TRBJ2-3; size: few; DNA: TGCAGTGCTAGAGCGGGACTAGCGGGAGGGTGGGGCACAGATACGCAGTATTTT; CDR3: CSARAGLAGGWGTDTQYF
V: TRBV5-1; D: .; J: TRBJ1-6; size: many; DNA: TGCGCCAGCAGCGAGTCCGGGGTCTCGGGAACCCTCCACTTT; CDR3: CASSESGVSGTLHF
V: TRBV10-3; D: TRBD1; J: TRBJ2-3; size: many; DNA: TGTGCCATCAGTCCCGACAGGGCTGATACGCAGTATTTT; CDR3: CAISPDRADTQYF
V: TRBV6-2/TRBV6-3; D: .; J: TRBJ2-1; size: .; DNA: TGTGCCAGCAGTTCGCCCTACACCCCGGGTAACTGGTTCTTC; CDR3: CASSSPYTPGNWFF
V: TRBV6-1; D: .; J: TRBJ2-1; size: few; DNA: TGTGCCGCAAATGACCCCGGGACCGAAAACTACAATGAGCAGTTCTTC; CDR3: CAANDPGTENYNEQFF
V: TRBV20-1; D: TRBD2; J: TRBJ2-1; size: few; DNA: TGCAGTGCTAGAGAGGGACTATACAATGAGCAGTTCTTC; CDR3: CSAREGLYNEQFF
V: TRBV27; D: .; J: TRBJ2-1; size: few; DNA: TGTGCCAGCAGTTACGAGATTTCTTACAATGAGCAGTTCTTC; CDR3: CASSYEISYNEQFF
V: TRBV19; D: .; J: TRBJ1-5; size: .; DNA: TGTGCCAGTAGTACCCGAGTAAGGCCTTTTAGCAATCAGCCCCAGCATTTT; CDR3: CASSTRVRPFSNQPQHF
V: TRBV10-3; D: TRBD2; J: TRBJ2-2; size: many; DNA: TGTGCCATCAGTGAGTCGCTCCGGGAGGGCCGCACCGGGGAGCTGTTTTTT; CDR3: CAISESLREGRTGELFF
V: TRBV11-2; D: .; J: TRBJ2-7; size: .; DNA: TGTGCCAGCAGCTGGAGACAGGATGCCTACGAGCAGTACTTC; CDR3: CASSWRQDAYEQYF
V: TRBV20-1; D: TRBD2; J: TRBJ2-7; size: many; DNA: TGCAGTGCCCGAGGACGGGAGGCCTACGAGCAGTACTTC; CDR3: CSARGREAYEQYF
V: TRBV19; D: TRBD1; J: TRBJ1-5; size: many; DNA: TGTGCCAGTAGTCCTCACCAAGGGACAGGGGTTTTTCAGCCCCAGCATTTT; CDR3: CASSPHQGTGVFQPQHF
V: TRBV12-3/TRBV12-4; D: .; J: TRBJ2-5; size: .; DNA: TGTGCCAGCAGAATATTGGACGGGGACCAAGAGACCCAGTACTTC; CDR3: CASRILDGDQETQYF
V: TRBV20-1; D: .; J: TRBJ2-1; size: many; DNA: TGCAGTGCAAACCGTGGCCAGTACAATGAGCAGTTCTTC; CDR3: CSANRGQYNEQFF
V: TRBV3-1; D: TRBD1; J: TRBJ2-2; size: few; DNA: TGTGCCAGCAGCCCTCTGGGACAGGGTATGGCCGGGGAGCTGTTTTTT; CDR3: CASSPLGQGMAGELFF